This TCR beta chain is from a study of persistence of HIV-infected CD4 T cells. Study-wide results and limits: TCRbeta richness was lower in CMV- and Gag-responding cells than in anti-CD3/anti-CD28-responding cells. Antigen-responding cells were enriched for degenerate expanded CDR3beta sequences.

Remarks on this clone: Its specificity is not known.

The libraries were made with immunoSEQ version 4 in survey mode. Produced via immunoSEQ multiplex PCR; TCRdb's table is partial and in-frame only. The repertoire includes tens of thousands of clones, approximately 90% of them detected once, and around 3.4% sits in the top ten. V lost 3 bases, J lost 2 bases, and 5 bases stayed unmatched. The CDR3 runs 14 residues. Germline loops: CDR1 SQVTM, CDR2 ANQGSEA. Cells were stimulated nonspecifically with anti-CD3/anti-CD28 magnetic beads. Sorting of responding CD4+ T cells relied on upregulated CD40 ligand together with CD69. Inclusion required CMV-positive serology and CD4+ counts above 400 cells/uL.

The source was CD4+ T cells sorted from PBMCs after roughly 19-hour stimulation, collected from a patient who received antiretroviral therapy. The receptor was isolated from an adult woman with HIV who was CMV-seropositive. V is TRBV29-1 and J is TRBJ1-2; 8 positions agree with TRBD1. CDR3 sequence reads: CSVDGQGNNYGYTF. CDR3 in DNA: TGCAGCGTTGATGGACAGGGAAACAACTATGGCTACACCTTC.